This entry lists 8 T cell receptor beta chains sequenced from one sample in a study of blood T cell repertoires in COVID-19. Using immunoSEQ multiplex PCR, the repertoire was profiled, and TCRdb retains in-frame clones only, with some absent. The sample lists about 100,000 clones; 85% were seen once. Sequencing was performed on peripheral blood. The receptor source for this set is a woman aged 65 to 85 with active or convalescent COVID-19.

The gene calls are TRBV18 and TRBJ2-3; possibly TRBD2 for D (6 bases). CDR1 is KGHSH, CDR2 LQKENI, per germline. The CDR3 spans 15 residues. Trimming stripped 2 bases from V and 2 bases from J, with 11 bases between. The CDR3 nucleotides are TGTGCCAGCTCACCATCGGCGGGGCTCACAGATACGCAGTATTTT. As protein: CASSPSAGLTDTQYF. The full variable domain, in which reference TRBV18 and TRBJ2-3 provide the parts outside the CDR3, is NAGVMQNPRHLVRRRGQEARLRCSPMKGHSHVYWYRQLPEEGLKFMVYLQKENIIDESGMPKERFSAEFPKEGPSILRIQQVVRGDSAAYFCASSPSAGLTDTQYFGPGTRLTVL.

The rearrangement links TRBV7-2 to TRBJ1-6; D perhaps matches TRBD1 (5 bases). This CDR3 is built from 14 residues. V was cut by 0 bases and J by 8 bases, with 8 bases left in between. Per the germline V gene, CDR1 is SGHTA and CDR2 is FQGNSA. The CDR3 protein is CASSLAGGDSPLHF. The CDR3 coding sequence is TGTGCCAGCAGCTTAGCCGGGGGTGATTCACCCCTCCACTTT.

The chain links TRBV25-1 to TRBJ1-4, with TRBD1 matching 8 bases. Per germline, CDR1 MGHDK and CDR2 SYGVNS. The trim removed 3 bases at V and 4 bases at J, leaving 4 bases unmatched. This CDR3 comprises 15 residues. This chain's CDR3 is CASSETGQVNEKLFF. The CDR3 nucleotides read TGTGCCAGCAGTGAGACGGGACAGGTTAATGAAAAACTGTTTTTT. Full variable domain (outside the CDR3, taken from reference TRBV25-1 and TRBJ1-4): EADIYQTPRYLVIGTGKKITLECSQTMGHDKMYWYQQDPGMELHLIHYSYGVNSTEKGDLSSESTVSRIRTEHFPLTLESARPSHTSQYLCASSETGQVNEKLFFGSGTQLSVL.

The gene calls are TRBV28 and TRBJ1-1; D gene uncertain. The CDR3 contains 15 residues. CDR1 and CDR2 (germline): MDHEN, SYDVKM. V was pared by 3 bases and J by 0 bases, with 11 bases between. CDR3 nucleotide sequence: TGTGCCAGCAGTTTGCAGGTAGACGTGAACACTGAAGCTTTCTTT. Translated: CASSLQVDVNTEAFF. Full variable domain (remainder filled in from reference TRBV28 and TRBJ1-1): DVKVTQSSRYLVKRTGEKVFLECVQDMDHENMFWYRQDPGLGLRLIYFSYDVKMKEKGDIPEGYSVSREKKERFSLILESASTNQTSMYLCASSLQVDVNTEAFFGQGTRLTVV.

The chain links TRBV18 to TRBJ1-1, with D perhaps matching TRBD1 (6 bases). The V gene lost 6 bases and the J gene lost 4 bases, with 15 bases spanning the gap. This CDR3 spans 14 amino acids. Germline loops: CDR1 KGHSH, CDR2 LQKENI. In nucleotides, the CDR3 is TGTGCCAGCTCCCAAGAAGGGGGGGTCACTGAAGCTTTCTTT. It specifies CASSQEGGVTEAFF.

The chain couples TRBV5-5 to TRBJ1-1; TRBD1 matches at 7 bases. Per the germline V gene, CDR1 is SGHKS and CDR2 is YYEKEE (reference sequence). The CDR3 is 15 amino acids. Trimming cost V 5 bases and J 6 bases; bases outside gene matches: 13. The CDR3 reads CASSQTPNDRAEAFF. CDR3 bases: TGTGCCAGCAGTCAAACCCCAAACGACAGGGCTGAAGCTTTCTTT. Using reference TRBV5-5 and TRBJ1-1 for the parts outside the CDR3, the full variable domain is DAGVTQSPTHLIKTRGQQVTLRCSPISGHKSVSWYQQVLGQGPQFIFQYYEKEERGRGNFPDRFSARQFPNYSSELNVNALLLGDSALYLCASSQTPNDRAEAFFGQGTRLTVV.

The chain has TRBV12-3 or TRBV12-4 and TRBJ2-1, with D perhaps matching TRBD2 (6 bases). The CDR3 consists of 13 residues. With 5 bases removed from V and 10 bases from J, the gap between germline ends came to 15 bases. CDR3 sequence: CASSPGLLGEQFF. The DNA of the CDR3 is TGTGCCAGCAGTCCAGGACTATTAGGGGAGCAGTTCTTC.

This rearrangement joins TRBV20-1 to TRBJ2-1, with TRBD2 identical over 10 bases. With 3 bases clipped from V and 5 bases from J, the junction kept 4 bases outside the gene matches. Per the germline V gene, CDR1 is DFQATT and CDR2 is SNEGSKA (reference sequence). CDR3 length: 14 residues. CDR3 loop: CSASSGGPHNEQFF. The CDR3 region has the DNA TGCAGTGCTAGTAGCGGGGGGCCACACAATGAGCAGTTCTTC.